These 23 T cell receptor beta chains were all obtained from the same sample, sequenced in a study of T cells in Graves' hyperthyroidism and ophthalmopathy. Amplification yielded TCR beta CDR3 regions, with RNA transcripts as the source. A set of HTBI primers served as the primers for a first-round RT-PCR of the TCR CDR3. TCRdb re-called the multiplex PCR reads with MiXCR, one entry per CDR3 protein. The table records 800,000 or so distinct CDR3 sequences, approximately 40% of them present only once. The specimen sequenced was blood. These receptors all come from a man younger than 30 with Graves' hyperthyroidism.

This clonotype was detected only once. This chain joins TRBV20-1 and TRBJ1-5; 10 bases agree with TRBD1. Germline V gene sequence: CDR1 DFQATT, CDR2 SNEGSKA (reference sequence). The junction had 8 bases not matched to a gene; V was cut back by 5 bases and J by 4 bases. The CDR3 is 15 residues long. CDR3 sequence (DNA): TGCAGTGCTCTCACCCGGGACAGGGGTAATCAGCCCCAGCATTTT. Amino acid sequence: CSALTRDRGNQPQHF.

The CDR3 nucleotides read TGCAGCTTTACCGGGACAGGGAATTTAAAGGAGCAGTACTTC. Amino acid sequence: CSFTGTGNLKEQYF. The chain carries TRBV29-1 and TRBJ2-7; 9 bases line up with TRBD1. The germline V gene has CDR1 SQVTM and CDR2 ANQGSEA. J lost 7 bases, V lost 8 bases, and 15 bases had no gene match. The CDR3 loop spans 14 amino acids.

V gene TRBV29-1 combines with J gene TRBJ1-6, with D possibly matching TRBD1 (6 bases). Germline lookup yields CDR1 SQVTM and CDR2 ANQGSEA. The CDR3 extends over 13 amino acids. V was cut by 4 bases and J by 7 bases, with 11 bases left in between. In DNA, the CDR3 is TGCAGCGTTGCAGGGGACGGGAATTCACCCCTCCACTTT. Translated, it gives CSVAGDGNSPLHF.

This clonotype has a count of ten or more. The gene calls are TRBV15 and TRBJ1-6; D not certain. CDR1 LNHNV and CDR2 YYDKDF come from the germline V gene (reference sequence). The V end was cut by 1 base, the J end by 1 base, with 5 bases between. The CDR3 totals 15 residues. This chain's CDR3 is CATSRGGSYNSPLHF. DNA of the CDR3: TGTGCCACCAGCAGAGGGGGTTCCTATAATTCACCCCTCCACTTT.

CDR3 amino acids: CASSQGTGVNTEAFF. CDR3 coding DNA: TGCGCCAGCAGCCAAGGCACGGGGGTGAACACTGAAGCTTTCTTT. The chain couples TRBV4-1 to TRBJ1-1, with a possible D match to TRBD1 (5 bases). From germline, CDR1 is MGHRA and CDR2 YSYEKL. V was cut by 1 base and J by 0 bases, with 9 bases left in between. The CDR3 has 15 residues.

This clonotype was found many times. The V gene is TRBV15, the J gene TRBJ1-1; D is perhaps TRBD1 (5 bases). CDR3 size: 13 residues. V shed 11 bases and J shed 5 bases, with 18 bases lying between them. Germline values: CDR1 LNHNV, CDR2 YYDKDF (reference sequence). The CDR3 protein is CAPPGRRYTEAFF. The CDR3 DNA sequence: TGTGCCCCACCGGGACGGAGGTATACTGAAGCTTTCTTT.

The table lists this clonotype with many counts. This chain uses TRBV6-5 with TRBJ1-4; TRBD1 might be the D (5 bases). Trimming left V 0 bases short and J 8 bases short, with 10 bases between. CDR3 size: 14 residues. Germline values: CDR1 MNHEY, CDR2 SVGAGI. In nucleotides, the CDR3 is TGTGCCAGCAGTTACTCGAACCCAGGGGAAAAACTGTTTTTT. As protein: CASSYSNPGEKLFF.

The V call is TRBV19, the J call TRBJ2-2; the match to TRBD2 covers 12 bases. V dropped 9 bases and J dropped 7; count of bases not matched to a gene: 6. The CDR3 length is 14 residues. Germline-derived CDR1 and CDR2 are LNHDA and SQIVND (reference sequence). The CDR3 region is CASLGLAGVGELFF. The DNA of the CDR3 is TGTGCCAGCCTGGGACTAGCGGGTGTCGGGGAGCTGTTTTTT.

The table lists this clonotype with a few counts. The J gene is TRBJ1-3, the V gene TRBV14; 7 bases are shared with TRBD1. This CDR3 spans 15 amino acids. Looked up from germline, CDR1 is SGHDN and CDR2 is FVKESK. Trimming at V came to 3 bases and at J to 1 base, leaving 3 bases not matched to a gene. CDR3 sequence (DNA): TGTGCCAGCAGCCAGCTGACAGGGTCTGGAAACACCATATATTTT. It yields the protein CASSQLTGSGNTIYF.

This clonotype has just a few counts. The J gene is TRBJ2-7, the V gene TRBV6-2 or TRBV6-3, with D uncertain. The germline CDR1 and CDR2 sequences are MNHEY and SVGEGT. Trimming cost V 5 bases and J 6 bases, with 5 bases left between them. The CDR3 totals 10 residues. CDR3 DNA: TGTGCCAGCAGTGCAGGCGAGCAGTACTTC. It is translated as CASSAGEQYF.

The chain couples TRBV9 to TRBJ1-1; 9 bases agree with TRBD1. This CDR3 has 16 amino acids. Germline V gene data show CDR1 as SGDLS and CDR2 as YYNGEE. V trimming: 7 bases; J trimming: 1 base; junction bases outside the gene matches: 11. This CDR3 is CASSPLGTGRNTEAFF. For the CDR3, the DNA is TGTGCCAGCTCACCACTCGGGACAGGGCGGAACACTGAAGCTTTCTTT.

The rearrangement links TRBV7-9 to TRBJ1-2; maybe TRBD1 (5 bases). This CDR3 spans 13 amino acids. The ends were cut back, 5 bases at V and 4 bases at J, with 11 bases in the middle. CDR1 SEHNR and CDR2 FQNEAQ come from the germline V gene (reference sequence). CDR3 in amino acids: CASSLYGAYGYTF. The CDR3 coding sequence is TGTGCCAGCAGCCTTTATGGGGCCTATGGCTACACCTTC.

The chain couples TRBV29-1 to TRBJ1-1; D gene ambiguous. CDR3 length: 11 residues. Per the germline V gene, CDR1 is SQVTM and CDR2 is ANQGSEA. CDR3 sequence: CSLFRGTEAFF. CDR3 coding DNA: TGCAGTCTTTTTCGGGGCACTGAAGCTTTCTTT. Full variable domain (rest looked up from reference TRBV29-1 and TRBJ1-1): SAVISQKPSRDICQRGTSLTIQCQVDSQVTMMFWYRQQPGQSLTLIATANQGSEATYESGFVIDKFPISRPNLTFSTLTVSNMSPEDSSIYLCSLFRGTEAFFGQGTRLTVV.

This rearrangement joins TRBV4-3 to TRBJ2-7; TRBD2 might be the D (6 bases). V dropped 1 base and J dropped 2 bases, with 12 bases sitting between them. The germline V gene encodes CDR1 LGHNA and CDR2 YSLEER. CDR3 size: 15 residues. CDR3 in DNA: TGCGCCAGCAGCCAAGGCGGGACCTATACCTACGAGCAGTACTTC. Translation gives CASSQGGTYTYEQYF.

This clonotype was found many times. V and J are TRBV19 and TRBJ1-1; D gene unclear. V lost 6 bases, J lost 1 base, and 12 bases lay in between. Germline V gene sequence: CDR1 LNHDA, CDR2 SQIVND (reference sequence). CDR3 length: 14 amino acids. Written as DNA, the CDR3 is TGTGCCAGTAGCCGCCCAACAGAGAACACTGAAGCTTTCTTT. Translated: CASSRPTENTEAFF.

This clonotype was seen many times. This chain joins TRBV9 and TRBJ1-2; the D is unclear. V lost 0 bases, J lost 12 bases, and 15 bases lay in between. CDR3 length: 13 amino acids. CDR1 and CDR2 from the germline V gene are SGDLS and YYNGEE. CDR3 amino acids: CASSVEARSGHTF. The DNA of the CDR3 is TGTGCCAGCAGCGTAGAAGCTAGGAGCGGCCACACCTTC.

In the case of this clonotype: A much more abundant neighbour one base away suggests this may be a read error. This rearrangement joins TRBV19 to TRBJ2-7; a possible D gene is TRBD2 (7 bases). Looked up from germline, CDR1 is LNHDA and CDR2 is SQIVND (reference sequence). The CDR3 runs 15 residues. CDR3 nucleotide sequence: TGTGCCAGTAGCCTTCAAGGCGGGGGCTCTGACGAGCGGTACTTC. This codes for CASSLQGGGSDERYF.

CDR3 nucleotide sequence: TGTGCCAGCAGTTTTCACAGTACCGACGAGCAGTACTTC. This encodes CASSFHSTDEQYF. The chain recombines TRBV27 with TRBJ2-7, with D uncertain. Germline V gives CDR1 MNHEY, CDR2 SMNVEV (reference sequence). This CDR3 comprises 13 residues. V was shortened by 3 bases and J by 5 bases, with 11 bases between the two germline ends.

V gene TRBV2 combines with J gene TRBJ1-1; D may be TRBD1 (6 bases). There are 12 residues in the CDR3. Germline V gives CDR1 SNHLY, CDR2 FYNNEI. The V end lost 9 bases, the J end lost 1 base, and 9 bases lay between the germline ends. CDR3 DNA: TGTGCCAGGGGGGGCCGGAACACTGAAGCTTTCTTT. It translates to CARGGRNTEAFF.

The J gene is TRBJ2-7, the V gene TRBV29-1, with 8 positions matching TRBD1. This CDR3 has 13 amino acids. J lost 3 bases, V lost 4 bases, and 5 bases had no gene match. The germline V gene encodes CDR1 SQVTM and CDR2 ANQGSEA. The CDR3 loop reads CSVGGQGLYEQYF. In DNA form, the CDR3 reads TGCAGCGTTGGAGGACAGGGACTCTACGAGCAGTACTTC.

V usage is TRBV5-5 and J usage is TRBJ2-5, with a weak D call TRBD2 (5 bases). Germline CDR1 is SGHKS and CDR2 is YYEKEE (reference sequence). The germline V and J ends were trimmed by 4 bases and 1 base, with 11 bases remaining between them. The CDR3 runs 14 residues. Written as DNA, the CDR3 is TGTGCCAGCAGCCCCTATGAGGGCCAAGAGACCCAGTACTTC. Translated: CASSPYEGQETQYF.

This clonotype was seen ten or more times. The chain joins TRBV9 to TRBJ1-1; D ambiguous. There are 12 residues in the CDR3. From germline, CDR1 is SGDLS and CDR2 YYNGEE. V was pared by 2 bases and J by 6 bases, with 8 bases between. The CDR3, as DNA: TGTGCCAGCAGCGTGGGGTCAGCTGAAGCTTTCTTT. Residues: CASSVGSAEAFF.

The chain carries TRBV19 and TRBJ1-1; 7 nucleotides agree with TRBD1. CDR3 length: 18 residues. The V gene's germline CDR1 is LNHDA and CDR2 SQIVND (reference sequence). V dropped 1 base and J dropped 0; count of bases not matched to a gene: 11. The CDR3 DNA reads as TGTGCCAGTAGTATAGGGGACAGAGACCCTTACATGAACACTGAAGCTTTCTTT. Its protein product is CASSIGDRDPYMNTEAFF.